This entry features one T cell receptor beta chain sequence. No antigen is known for it. The data are from a study of a mutant IDH1 vaccine in newly diagnosed glioma. Repertoires were generated with immunoSEQ multiplex PCR, while TCRdb's copy carries only in-frame clones and drops some. The sample yields 45,000 to 60,000 clones, around 80% seen once. Trimming pared 4 bases from V and 7 bases from J, leaving 11 bases between. Per germline, CDR1 ENHRY and CDR2 SYGVKD. The length of the CDR3 is 13 residues. Regarding time point: week 5, during vaccination. One vaccine dose held 300 ug of mutant IDH1 20-mer peptide and came with topical imiquimod.

The V call is TRBV10-3, the J call TRBJ2-1; D may be TRBD1 (5 bases). The specimen was PBMCs, collected from a glioma patient whose treatment included an IDH1 peptide vaccine. The sequence came from a man in his fifties or sixties with glioma. CDR3 loop: CAISADKGNEQFF. For the CDR3, the DNA is TGTGCCATCAGTGCGGACAAAGGTAATGAGCAGTTCTTC.